Listed below are T cell receptor beta chains from one sample, sequenced in a study of identical twins. TCRdb independently ran MiXCR on the 5' RACE reads; one entry per CDR3 protein. The sample shows some 1,600,000 distinct CDR3 sequences, about 30% of them seen only once. Sample: cord blood. Receptors were obtained from a newborn girl in good health. Each CDR3 is given with its conserved first and last residue. Fields, in order: J gene, D gene, clone size, V gene, CDR3 DNA, CDR3 protein. A D gene is named only where the DNA matches it firmly. The size of a clone is reported for some rows only, either as once, few or many, or as a class for expanded clones.

TRBJ2-3 | TRBD2 | few | TRBV7-9 | TGTGCCAGCAGCTTAGCGCTTAGTAGCGGGGGAACAGATACGCAGTATTTT | CASSLALSSGGTDTQYF
TRBJ2-7 | NA | many | TRBV10-3 | TGTGCCATCAGTGAGTCAGGCAGACTAAGCTACGAGCAGTACTTC | CAISESGRLSYEQYF
TRBJ1-2 | NA | few | TRBV9 | TGTGCCAGCAGCGTAGCTTCTAACGCCAACTATGGCTACACCTTC | CASSVASNANYGYTF
TRBJ1-6 | NA | few | TRBV4-2 | TGTGCCAGCAGCCAAGAAGGGGCAGATAAGGGTTACAATTCACCCCTCCACTTT | CASSQEGADKGYNSPLHF
TRBJ2-7 | NA | NA | TRBV12-3/TRBV12-4 | TGTGCCAGCAGTTTAGTAGGGATAGCGGCGAGCTCCTACGAGCAGTACTTC | CASSLVGIAASSYEQYF
TRBJ2-5 | NA | NA | TRBV12-5 | TGTGCTAGTGGTTTGGAACGGGAGACCCAGTACTTC | CASGLERETQYF
TRBJ1-1 | NA | NA | TRBV12-3/TRBV12-4 | TGTGCCAGCAGTTTAACTTTCAGGGATACGGGTGAAGCTTTCTTT | CASSLTFRDTGEAFF
TRBJ2-3 | NA | few | TRBV9 | TGTGCCAGCAGCGTCGGAGTAGCTGGAATAGATACGCAGTATTTT | CASSVGVAGIDTQYF
TRBJ2-1 | NA | NA | TRBV6-1 | TGTGCCAGCAGTGACTCTTTCTCCTACAATGAGCAGTTCTTC | CASSDSFSYNEQFF
TRBJ2-7 | NA | few | TRBV12-3/TRBV12-4 | TGTGCCAGCACCCCAAAGAGTCCGGGAATAGAATACTACGAGCAGTACTTC | CASTPKSPGIEYYEQYF
TRBJ2-1 | NA | NA | TRBV6-1 | TGTGCCAGCAGTGAACGTTCCCATGAGCAGTTCTTC | CASSERSHEQFF
TRBJ2-3 | NA | NA | TRBV10-3 | TGTGCCATCAGGGACGGTTGGGGGAAGGTTGATACGCAGTATTTT | CAIRDGWGKVDTQYF
TRBJ2-5 | NA | few | TRBV3-1 | TGTGCCAGCAGCCAAGCGCGGCGGATAGAGACCCAGTACTTC | CASSQARRIETQYF
TRBJ1-1 | TRBD1 | NA | TRBV6-1 | TGTGCCAGCAGTGAATTAGGGACAGGGAACACTGAAGCTTTCTTT | CASSELGTGNTEAFF
TRBJ2-5 | TRBD2 | NA | TRBV10-3 | TGTGCCATCAGTGAGTCGCAGATTGTGAGCGGGAGATGGCTTGACAATGAGCGGTACTTC | CAISESQIVSGRWLDNERYF
TRBJ1-4 | NA | once | TRBV4-2 | TGTGCCAGCAGCCGGGGGCAGGAACAGTTCCCACCCCGGGGTGAAAAACTGTTTTTT | CASSRGQEQFPPRGEKLFF
TRBJ2-7 | NA | NA | TRBV12-3/TRBV12-4 | TGTGCCAGCAGTTTGAGCTACGAGCAGGACTTC | CASSLSYEQDF
TRBJ2-5 | TRBD1 | few | TRBV10-3 | TGTGCCATCAGTGTGGACAGGCAAGAGACCCAGTACTTC | CAISVDRQETQYF
TRBJ2-4 | TRBD2 | NA | TRBV9 | TGTGCCAGCAGCGTAGGACTAGCGGGAACCAAAAACATTCAGTACTTC | CASSVGLAGTKNIQYF
TRBJ1-1 | TRBD1 | few | TRBV7-2 | TGTGCCAGCAGCTTAGGACAGGGGATCACTGAAGCTTTCTTT | CASSLGQGITEAFF
TRBJ2-7 | TRBD2 | NA | TRBV29-1 | TGCAGCGTTGAAGATCGACGGGGGGACTACAATGAGCAGTACTTC | CSVEDRRGDYNEQYF
TRBJ2-7 | NA | many | TRBV12-3/TRBV12-4 | TGTGCCAGCAGACGGGGCTACGAGCAGTACTTC | CASRRGYEQYF
TRBJ2-7 | NA | few | TRBV5-1 | TGCGCCAGCAGCCGTATAGGTGGGGGCTACGAGCAGTACTTC | CASSRIGGGYEQYF
TRBJ1-1 | TRBD1 | few | TRBV28 | TGTGCCAGCAGGACACAGGGGATGTCCAGTCCAGACACTGAAGCTTTCTTT | CASRTQGMSSPDTEAFF
TRBJ2-3 | TRBD1 | many | TRBV18 | TGTGCCAGCAGCCCGGACAGGGTGGGCACAGATACGCAGTATTTT | CASSPDRVGTDTQYF
TRBJ2-3 | TRBD2 | few | TRBV6-1 | TGTGCCAGCAGTCTTATGGGGAGACGGGAGGGCCGCACAAGCACAGATACGCAGTATTTT | CASSLMGRREGRTSTDTQYF
TRBJ2-1 | TRBD2 | few | TRBV20-1 | TGCAGTGCTTGCGGGGGGACCTTCCTCAATGAGCAGTTCTTC | CSACGGTFLNEQFF